Listed here is a single TCR beta chain. No antigen is known for it. Sequenced by immunoSEQ multiplex PCR; TCRdb stores in-frame clones only, minus some. The table includes 250,000 or so clones, around nine tenths detected once. This sample stems from a study of cytomegalovirus exposure and HLA in healthy donors. Findings of the study overall: That first-cohort TCR clusters tended to co-occur in the roughly 110 validation repertoires was found in a later analysis. Per published reports, the classifier diagnosed cytomegalovirus status with high specificity and sensitivity.

This CDR3 region has 13 residues. Looked up from germline, CDR1 is SQVTM and CDR2 is ANQGSEA. Trimming took off 6 bases at V and 2 bases at J, with 11 bases between the two ends. Sequenced material: PBMCs. The chain joins TRBV29-1 to TRBJ1-3; possibly TRBD1 for D (5 bases). This TCR was sampled from a man aged 18 to 30 in good health and CMV-seronegative. CDR3 protein: CSVTGGTGNTIYF. CDR3 coding DNA: TGCAGCGTGACTGGGGGGACTGGAAACACCATATATTTT.